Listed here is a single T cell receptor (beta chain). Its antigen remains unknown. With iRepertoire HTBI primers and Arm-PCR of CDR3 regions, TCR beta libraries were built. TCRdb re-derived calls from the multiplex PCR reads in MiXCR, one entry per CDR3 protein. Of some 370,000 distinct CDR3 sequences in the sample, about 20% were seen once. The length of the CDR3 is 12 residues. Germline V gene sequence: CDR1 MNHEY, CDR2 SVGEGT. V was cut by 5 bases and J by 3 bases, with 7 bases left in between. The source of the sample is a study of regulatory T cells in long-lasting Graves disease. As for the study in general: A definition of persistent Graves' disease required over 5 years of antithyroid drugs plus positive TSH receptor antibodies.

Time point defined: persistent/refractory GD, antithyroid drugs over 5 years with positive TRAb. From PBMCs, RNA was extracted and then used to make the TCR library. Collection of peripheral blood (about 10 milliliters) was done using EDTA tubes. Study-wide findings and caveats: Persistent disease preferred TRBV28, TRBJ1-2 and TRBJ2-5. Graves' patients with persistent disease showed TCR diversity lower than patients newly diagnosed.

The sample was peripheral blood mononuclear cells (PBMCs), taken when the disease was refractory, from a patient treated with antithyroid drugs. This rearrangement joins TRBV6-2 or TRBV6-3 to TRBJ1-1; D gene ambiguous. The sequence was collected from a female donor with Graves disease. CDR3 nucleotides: TGTGCCAGCAGTCCCGGACACACTGAAGCTTTCTTT. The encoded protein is CASSPGHTEAFF.